Shown below are 8 T cell receptor beta chains from a single sample sequenced in a study of cytomegalovirus exposure and HLA in healthy donors. Both 60 Vbeta primers and 13 Jbeta primers went into the PCR. TCRdb keeps only in-frame clones here, not all; method: immunoSEQ multiplex PCR. The sample consists of tens of thousands of clones, more than 65% of them appearing once. Sequenced material: PBMCs. These receptors all come from a man between 35 and 55 years old in good health and CMV-seropositive.

This clone was counted a few times. This chain uses TRBV5-1 with TRBJ1-1; 7 bases are shared with TRBD1. Germline CDR1 and CDR2: SGHRS and YFSETQ. CDR3 length equals 14 residues. The trim removed 5 bases at V and 3 bases at J, leaving 7 bases unmatched. Here the CDR3 DNA reads TGCGCCAGCAGACGACAGGGAGGAGACACTGAAGCTTTCTTT. Amino acid sequence: CASRRQGGDTEAFF.

The V call is TRBV5-1, the J call TRBJ2-7; 13 bases are a match to TRBD2. Germline-derived CDR1 and CDR2 are SGHRS and YFSETQ. V gave up 4 bases and J gave up 6 bases; unmatched junction bases: 4. This CDR3 spans 14 amino acids. This chain's CDR3 is CASSITSGGAEQYF. As DNA, the CDR3 is TGCGCCAGCAGCATTACTAGCGGGGGGGCCGAGCAGTACTTC.

The sample holds a few counts of this clone. The rearrangement links TRBV10-1 to TRBJ2-2; weak D call: TRBD2 (5 bases). Per germline, CDR1 WNHNN and CDR2 SYGVQD (reference sequence). Deletions cut 7 bases from V and 5 bases from J, with 11 bases between. The CDR3 consists of 13 residues. The CDR3 region has the DNA TGCGCCAGCATTCGGGGTAGGACCGGGGAGCTGTTTTTT. As protein: CASIRGRTGELFF.

The chain couples TRBV6-5 to TRBJ2-5; 7 positions match TRBD1. Losses at the gene ends were 6 bases for V and 2 bases for J; bases not matched to a gene: 3. The CDR3 has 13 amino acids. CDR1 and CDR2 (germline): MNHEY, SVGAGI. CDR3 amino acids: CASRGRGQETQYF. In DNA, the CDR3 is TGTGCCAGCAGGGGCAGGGGGCAAGAGACCCAGTACTTC.

The chain combines TRBV12-2 with TRBJ1-1. TRBV12-2 is designated a pseudogene. The CDR3 runs 11 residues. The CDR3 bases are TGTGTACGGGGGGGGAACACTGAAGCTTTCTTT. It encodes CVRGGNTEAFF.

V gene TRBV30 combines with J gene TRBJ2-5; D may be TRBD2 (5 bases). The germline V gene has CDR1 GTSNPN and CDR2 SVGIG (reference sequence). V lost 2 bases and J lost 4, with 14 bases in between. The CDR3 length is 14 residues. CDR3 nucleotide sequence: TGTGCCTGGAGTAGAAACGGGGAAGGAGAGACCCAGTACTTC. Its protein is CAWSRNGEGETQYF.

This clone was found a few times. The gene calls are TRBV29-1 and TRBJ1-5, with 10 bases fitting TRBD1. CDR3 length: 14 amino acids. The V segment lost 3 bases and the J segment 7 bases; nucleotides outside the gene matches: 6. CDR1 and CDR2 (germline): SQVTM, ANQGSEA. The DNA of the CDR3 is TGCAGCGTTGAGACAGGGGGCGGCGGGCAGCCCCAGCATTTT. Translating it yields CSVETGGGGQPQHF.

This clone occurred a few times. Other DNA sequences in the sample encode the same CDR3. The chain is built from TRBV6-5 and TRBJ2-1; 8 nucleotides agree with TRBD2. In germline, CDR1 is MNHEY, CDR2 SVGAGI. After removal of 2 bases from V and 5 bases from J, the junction contained 5 bases not matched to a gene. The CDR3 covers 15 residues. The DNA for the CDR3 is TGTGCCAGCAGTTACGGTCGGGGGGGCCACAATGAGCAGTTCTTC. This encodes CASSYGRGGHNEQFF.